The following is a TCR beta chain sequence with its context. Residents of 24 US areas, aged roughly 18 to 89 years, made up the participants. Which cohort a participant joined came from the clinical history participants gave. The sample originates from a study of blood T cell repertoires in COVID-19. Turning to the study itself: Samples taken during acute and convalescent COVID-19 were collected in the United States, Italy and Spain. Nucleic acid was either cDNA or gDNA, and it came from T cells, B-cell-depleted T cells, or PBMCs.

Data came from immunoSEQ multiplex PCR; TCRdb stores just in-frame clones and leaves some out. The profile covers roughly 330,000 clones, with over 75% appearing a single time and over 4% taken by the ten largest. From germline, CDR1 is MDHEN and CDR2 SYDVKM. V shed 0 bases and J shed 7 bases, with 18 bases lying between them. This CDR3 comprises 16 residues. The sequence was obtained from a woman in her twenties or thirties who had recovered from COVID-19. The chain joins TRBV28 to TRBJ1-2; D might be TRBD1 (6 bases). The source material was PBMCs or T cells enriched from blood (not recorded which). The CDR3 bases are TGTGCCAGCAGTTTATGGCCCAGGGGCTTTTCTGGTGGCTACACCTTC. Protein sequence: CASSLWPRGFSGGYTF.